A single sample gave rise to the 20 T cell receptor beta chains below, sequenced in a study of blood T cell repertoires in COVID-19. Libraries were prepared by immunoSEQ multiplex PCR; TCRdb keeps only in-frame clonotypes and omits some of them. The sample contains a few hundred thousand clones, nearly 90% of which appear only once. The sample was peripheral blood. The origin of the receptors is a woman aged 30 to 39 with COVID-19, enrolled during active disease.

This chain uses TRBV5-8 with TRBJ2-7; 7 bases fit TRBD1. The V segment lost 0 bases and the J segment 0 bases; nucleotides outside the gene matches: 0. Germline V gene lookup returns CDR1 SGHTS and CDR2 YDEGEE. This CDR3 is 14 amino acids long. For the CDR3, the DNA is TGTGCCAGCAGCTTGGGGGACAGCTCCTACGAGCAGTACGTC. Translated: CASSLGDSSYEQYV.

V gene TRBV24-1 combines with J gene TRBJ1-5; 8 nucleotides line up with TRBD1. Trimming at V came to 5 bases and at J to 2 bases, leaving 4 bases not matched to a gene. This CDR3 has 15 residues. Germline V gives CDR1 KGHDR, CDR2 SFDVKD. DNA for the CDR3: TGTGCCACCAGTGGGTCAGGGGGCGGCAATCAGCCCCAGCATTTT. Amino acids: CATSGSGGGNQPQHF.

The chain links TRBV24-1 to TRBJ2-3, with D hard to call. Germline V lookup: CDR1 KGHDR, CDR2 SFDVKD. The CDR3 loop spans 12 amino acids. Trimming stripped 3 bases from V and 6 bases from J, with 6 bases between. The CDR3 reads CATSDRGDTQYF. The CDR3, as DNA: TGTGCCACCAGTGATCGCGGCGATACGCAGTATTTT.

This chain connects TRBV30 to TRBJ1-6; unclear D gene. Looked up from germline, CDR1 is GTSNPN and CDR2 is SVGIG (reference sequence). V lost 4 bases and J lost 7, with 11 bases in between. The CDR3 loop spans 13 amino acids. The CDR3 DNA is TGTGCCTGGATGAACAAGTTCAATTCACCCCTCCACTTT. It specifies CAWMNKFNSPLHF.

CDR3 region: CASRRTGGELDTQYF. As DNA, the CDR3 is TGTGCCAGCCGGAGAACAGGGGGCGAGCTAGATACGCAGTATTTT. The chain has TRBV2 and TRBJ2-3; TRBD1 agrees at 9 bases. Trimming removed 8 bases from V and 5 bases from J; junction bases left unmatched: 11. CDR3 length equals 15 residues. Looked up from germline, CDR1 is SNHLY and CDR2 is FYNNEI.

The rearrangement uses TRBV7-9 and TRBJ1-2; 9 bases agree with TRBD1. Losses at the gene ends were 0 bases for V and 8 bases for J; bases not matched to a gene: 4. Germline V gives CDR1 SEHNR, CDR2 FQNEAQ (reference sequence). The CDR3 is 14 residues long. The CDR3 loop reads CASSLAGQGGGYTF. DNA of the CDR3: TGTGCCAGCAGCTTAGCGGGACAGGGAGGGGGCTACACCTTC.

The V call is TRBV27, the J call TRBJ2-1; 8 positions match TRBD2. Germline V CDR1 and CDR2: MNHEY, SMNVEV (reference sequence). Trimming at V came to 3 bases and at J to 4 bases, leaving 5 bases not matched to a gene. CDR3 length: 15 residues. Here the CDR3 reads CASSFSGGRYNEQFF. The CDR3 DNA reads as TGTGCCAGCAGTTTTTCGGGGGGGCGGTACAATGAGCAGTTCTTC.

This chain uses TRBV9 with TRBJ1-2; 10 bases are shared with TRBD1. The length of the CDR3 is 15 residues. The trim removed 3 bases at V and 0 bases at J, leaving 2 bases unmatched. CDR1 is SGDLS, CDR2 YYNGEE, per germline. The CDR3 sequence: CASSETGGSNYGYTF. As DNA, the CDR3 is TGTGCCAGCAGCGAGACAGGGGGCTCTAACTATGGCTACACCTTC.

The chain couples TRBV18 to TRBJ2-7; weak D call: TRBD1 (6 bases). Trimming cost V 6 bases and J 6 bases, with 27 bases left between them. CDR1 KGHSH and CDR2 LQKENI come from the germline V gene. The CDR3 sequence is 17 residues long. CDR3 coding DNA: TGTGCCAGCTCCCGAACTCCAATACAAATACTAGGGGGCGAGCAGTACTTC. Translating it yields CASSRTPIQILGGEQYF.

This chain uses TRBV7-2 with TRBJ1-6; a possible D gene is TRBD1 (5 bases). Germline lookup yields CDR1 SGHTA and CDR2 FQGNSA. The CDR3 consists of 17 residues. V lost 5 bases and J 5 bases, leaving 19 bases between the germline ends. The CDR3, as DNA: TGTGCCAGCAGCGAGAGACCAGGGATGGGGAATAATTCACCCCTCCACTTT. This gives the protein CASSERPGMGNNSPLHF. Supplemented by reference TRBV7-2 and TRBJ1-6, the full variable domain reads GAGVSQSPSNKVTEKGKDVELRCDPISGHTALYWYRQSLGQGLEFLIYFQGNSAPDKSGLPSDRFSAERTGGSVSTLTIQRTQQEDSAVYLCASSERPGMGNNSPLHFGNGTRLTVT.

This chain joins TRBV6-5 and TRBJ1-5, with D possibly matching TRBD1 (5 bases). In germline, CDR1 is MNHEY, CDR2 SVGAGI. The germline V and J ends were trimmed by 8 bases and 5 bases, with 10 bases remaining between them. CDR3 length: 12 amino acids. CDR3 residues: CASCTGDQPQHF. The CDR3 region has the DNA TGTGCCAGCTGTACGGGGGATCAGCCCCAGCATTTT.

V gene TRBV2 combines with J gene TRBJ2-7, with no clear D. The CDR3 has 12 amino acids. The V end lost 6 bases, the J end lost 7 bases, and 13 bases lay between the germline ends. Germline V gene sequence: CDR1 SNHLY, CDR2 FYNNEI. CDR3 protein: CASREIDGEQYV. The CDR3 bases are TGTGCCAGCAGGGAGATCGACGGAGAGCAGTACGTC.

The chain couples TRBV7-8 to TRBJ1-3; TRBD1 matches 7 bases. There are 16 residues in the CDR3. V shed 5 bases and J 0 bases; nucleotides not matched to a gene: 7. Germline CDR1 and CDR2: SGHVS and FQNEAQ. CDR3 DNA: TGTGCCAGCAGCCTTGGACAGGCGACCTCTGGAAACACCATATATTTT. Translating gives CASSLGQATSGNTIYF.

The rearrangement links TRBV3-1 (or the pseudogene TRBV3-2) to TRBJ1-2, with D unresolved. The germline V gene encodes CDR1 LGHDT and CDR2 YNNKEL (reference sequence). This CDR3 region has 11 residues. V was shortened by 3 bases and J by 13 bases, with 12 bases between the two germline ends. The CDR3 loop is CASSQDGGFTF. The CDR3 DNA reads TGTGCCAGCAGCCAGGATGGCGGGTTCACCTTC.

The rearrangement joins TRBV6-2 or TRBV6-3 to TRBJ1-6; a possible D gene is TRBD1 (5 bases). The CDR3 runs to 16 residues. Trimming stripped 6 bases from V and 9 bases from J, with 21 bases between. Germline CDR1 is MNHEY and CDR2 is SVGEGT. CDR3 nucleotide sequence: TGTGCCAGCAGCCCAAGCGGGGGGAGCCGTCGTTCACCCCTCCACTTT. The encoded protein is CASSPSGGSRRSPLHF.

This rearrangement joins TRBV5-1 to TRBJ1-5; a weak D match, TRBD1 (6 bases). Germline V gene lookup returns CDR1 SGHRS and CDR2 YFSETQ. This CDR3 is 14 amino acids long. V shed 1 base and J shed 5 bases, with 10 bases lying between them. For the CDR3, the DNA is TGCGCCAGCAGCTTGACAGGGAGGGATCAGCCCCAGCATTTT. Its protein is CASSLTGRDQPQHF.

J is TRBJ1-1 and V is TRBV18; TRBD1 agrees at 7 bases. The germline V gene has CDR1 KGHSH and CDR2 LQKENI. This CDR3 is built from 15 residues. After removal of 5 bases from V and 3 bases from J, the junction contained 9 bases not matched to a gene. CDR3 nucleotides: TGTGCCAGCTCAGTTACAGGGGCCATGGACACTGAAGCTTTCTTT. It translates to CASSVTGAMDTEAFF.

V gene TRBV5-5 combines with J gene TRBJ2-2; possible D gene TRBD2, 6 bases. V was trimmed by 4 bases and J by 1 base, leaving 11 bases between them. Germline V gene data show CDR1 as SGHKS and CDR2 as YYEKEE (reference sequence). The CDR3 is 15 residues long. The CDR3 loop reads CASSPWDLNTGELFF. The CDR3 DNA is TGTGCCAGCAGCCCATGGGACTTGAACACCGGGGAGCTGTTTTTT.

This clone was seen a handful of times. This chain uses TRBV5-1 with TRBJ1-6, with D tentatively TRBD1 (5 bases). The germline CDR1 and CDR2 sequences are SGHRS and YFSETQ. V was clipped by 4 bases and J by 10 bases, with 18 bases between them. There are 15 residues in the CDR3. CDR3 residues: CASSPSPGGGSPLHF. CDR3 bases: TGCGCCAGCAGCCCCTCTCCCGGGGGGGGATCACCCCTCCACTTT.

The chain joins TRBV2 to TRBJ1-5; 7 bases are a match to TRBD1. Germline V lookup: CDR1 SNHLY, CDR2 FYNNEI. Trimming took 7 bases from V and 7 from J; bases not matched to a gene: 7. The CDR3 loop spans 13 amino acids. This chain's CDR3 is CASNYRGDQPQHF. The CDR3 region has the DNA TGTGCCAGCAATTACAGGGGAGACCAGCCCCAGCATTTT.